A single sample gave rise to the 22 T cell receptor beta chains below, sequenced in a study of blood T cell repertoires in COVID-19. Sequenced by immunoSEQ multiplex PCR; TCRdb stores in-frame clones only, minus some. The sample shows 25,000 to 35,000 clones, roughly 88% of them seen only once. Sequenced: peripheral blood. These receptors were taken from a man aged 55 to 70 with COVID-19, enrolled during active disease.

J is TRBJ2-3 and V is TRBV6-5; D gene ambiguous. The germline V and J ends were trimmed by 5 bases and 0 bases, with 9 bases remaining between them. Per the germline V gene, CDR1 is MNHEY and CDR2 is SVGAGI. The CDR3 is 14 amino acids. CDR3 amino acids: CASSPQSSTDTQYF. The CDR3 region has the DNA TGTGCCAGCAGTCCACAGTCTAGCACAGATACGCAGTATTTT.

The J gene is TRBJ1-2, the V gene TRBV18, with 7 bases fitting TRBD1. Germline trimming cut 4 bases from V and 5 bases from J; bases unmatched to any gene: 1. Germline CDR1 KGHSH, CDR2 LQKENI. This CDR3 has 12 residues. DNA for the CDR3: TGTGCCAGCTCACAACAGGGGTATGGCTACACCTTC. It translates to CASSQQGYGYTF.

This sequence joins TRBV3-1 (or the pseudogene TRBV3-2) and TRBJ2-1, with 13 bases aligning to TRBD2. The CDR3 is 18 residues long. Germline CDR1 LGHDT, CDR2 YNNKEL (reference sequence). V was clipped by 4 bases and J by 10 bases; unmatched bases: 16. CDR3 DNA: TGTGCCAGCAGCCCCCGGGGACTAGCGGGGACCAAAGCGGGGGAGCAGTTCTTC. It is translated as CASSPRGLAGTKAGEQFF.

The chain combines TRBV7-8 with TRBJ2-3, with D possibly matching TRBD1 (5 bases). Trimming stripped 1 base from V and 2 bases from J, with 10 bases between. CDR1 and CDR2 (germline): SGHVS, FQNEAQ. CDR3 size: 15 residues. The CDR3 here is CASSLVDRFTDTQYF. The CDR3 region has the DNA TGTGCCAGCAGCTTAGTCGACAGATTCACAGATACGCAGTATTTT.

The CDR3 coding sequence is TGTGCCAGCAGCCTGGGACTAGCGTCGGATACGCAGTATTTT. The encoded protein is CASSLGLASDTQYF. This chain joins TRBV3-1 (or the pseudogene TRBV3-2) and TRBJ2-3; 10 bases fit TRBD2. V lost 4 bases and J lost 6; bases outside the gene matches: 4. CDR1 LGHDT and CDR2 YNNKEL come from the germline V gene (reference sequence). The CDR3 length is 14 residues.

This chain connects TRBV10-3 to TRBJ2-6; 8 nucleotides match TRBD2. Germline V gene sequence: CDR1 ENHRY, CDR2 SYGVKD. CDR3 length equals 18 residues. The V and J ends lost 6 bases and 4 bases, in that order; junction bases with no gene match: 14. The CDR3 is CAISPGVAGPTGANVLTF. The CDR3 nucleotides are TGTGCCATCAGCCCCGGGGTAGCGGGACCGACGGGGGCCAACGTCCTGACTTTC.

Here the CDR3 DNA reads TGTGCCAGCAGCTTAACGGAGTATTCACCCCTCCACTTT. It is translated as CASSLTEYSPLHF. The chain carries TRBV7-3 and TRBJ1-6; no clear D gene. The CDR3 has 13 residues. Trimming removed 0 bases from V and 8 bases from J, with 5 bases in between. CDR1 SGHTA and CDR2 FQGTGA come from the germline V gene.

V usage is TRBV7-2 and J usage is TRBJ2-7, with TRBD2 identical over 9 bases. The ends lost 0 bases at V and 6 bases at J; junction bases unmatched: 15. CDR3 size: 18 residues. Germline CDR1 and CDR2: SGHTA and FQGNSA. The CDR3 here is CASSLAPVSRREGPEQYF. The CDR3 DNA is TGTGCCAGCAGCTTAGCCCCTGTTTCGCGGCGGGAGGGCCCCGAGCAGTACTTC.

The rearrangement links TRBV28 to TRBJ1-1; D might be TRBD1 (6 bases). Deletions cut 11 bases from V and 1 base from J, with 14 bases between. This CDR3 spans 13 amino acids. The germline CDR1 and CDR2 sequences are MDHEN and SYDVKM. CDR3 nucleotide sequence: TGTGCCGCCCGAGGACAGTCGAACACTGAAGCTTTCTTT. It specifies CAARGQSNTEAFF.

This sequence joins TRBV5-6 and TRBJ1-5; D ambiguous. Trimming took 0 bases from V and 0 from J, leaving 10 bases between them. In germline, CDR1 is SGHDT, CDR2 YYEEEE. The CDR3 consists of 16 residues. CDR3 region: CASSLAGPHSNQPQHF. CDR3 nucleotide sequence: TGTGCCAGCAGCTTGGCTGGGCCTCATAGCAATCAGCCCCAGCATTTT.

The rearrangement uses TRBV28 and TRBJ2-7, with TRBD2 matching 13 bases. CDR1 is MDHEN, CDR2 SYDVKM, per germline. Losses at the gene ends were 5 bases for V and 4 bases for J; bases not matched to a gene: 8. The CDR3 covers 16 residues. In DNA, the CDR3 is TGTGCCAGCAGTGCTCAGACTAGCGGGAGGATTTACGAGCAGTACTTC. It encodes CASSAQTSGRIYEQYF.

The chain's CDR3 is CASSPGLAGIHEQYF. The CDR3 DNA sequence: TGTGCCAGCAGCCCCGGACTAGCGGGAATCCACGAGCAGTACTTC. This sequence joins TRBV7-9 and TRBJ2-7; 12 bases are a match to TRBD2. CDR1 is SEHNR, CDR2 FQNEAQ, per germline (reference sequence). The junction had 7 bases not matched to a gene; V was cut back by 5 bases and J by 5 bases. The CDR3 is 15 residues long. The full variable domain, completed using reference TRBV7-9 and TRBJ2-7, is DTGVSQNPRHKITKRGQNVTFRCDPISEHNRLYWYRQTLGQGPEFLTYFQNEAQLEKSRLLSDRFSAERPKGSFSTLEIQRTEQGDSAMYLCASSPGLAGIHEQYFGPGTRLTVT.

This clone was detected once. The V call is TRBV19, the J call TRBJ1-2, with 9 bases identical to TRBD1. This CDR3 contains 17 residues. J lost 4 bases, V lost 5 bases, and 14 bases had no gene match. Germline-derived CDR1 and CDR2 are LNHDA and SQIVND (reference sequence). CDR3 residues: CASSANRGREGGYGYTF. The CDR3 DNA sequence: TGTGCCAGTAGTGCTAACAGGGGGCGCGAAGGAGGCTATGGCTACACCTTC.

The count of this clone is one. This chain joins TRBV27 and TRBJ1-6, with TRBD1 matching 10 bases. This CDR3 is built from 14 residues. Unmatched junction bases numbered 7, after V lost 6 bases and J lost 11 bases. The germline CDR1 and CDR2 sequences are MNHEY and SMNVEV (reference sequence). For the CDR3, the DNA is TGTGCCAGCAGGCCCGGGACAGGGGTTCCACCCCTCCACTTT. Its protein product is CASRPGTGVPPLHF.

V usage is TRBV4-3 and J usage is TRBJ1-1, with 9 bases matching TRBD1. The CDR3 covers 14 residues. After removal of 5 bases from V and 6 bases from J, the junction contained 7 bases not matched to a gene. The germline CDR1 and CDR2 sequences are LGHNA and YSLEER. Written as DNA, the CDR3 is TGCGCCAGCAGCAGGCATAGGACAGGGGCTGAAGCTTTCTTT. It codes for CASSRHRTGAEAFF.

This clone was observed a handful of times. The V and J genes are TRBV28 and TRBJ1-5, with 7 positions matching TRBD1. Unmatched junction bases numbered 11, after V lost 6 bases and J lost 3 bases. In germline, CDR1 is MDHEN, CDR2 SYDVKM. The CDR3 is made up of 16 amino acids. CDR3 in DNA: TGTGCCAGCAGACGACAGGGAGGATTAAACAATCAGCCCCAGCATTTT. It yields the protein CASRRQGGLNNQPQHF.

The rearrangement joins TRBV7-9 to TRBJ2-7, with 9 bases identical to TRBD1. The CDR3 extends over 16 amino acids. Germline V gene lookup returns CDR1 SEHNR and CDR2 FQNEAQ (reference sequence). The V gene end was trimmed by 5 bases and the J gene end by 4 bases; junction bases not matched to a gene: 12. CDR3 protein: CASSPEGGTGMYEQYF. The DNA for the CDR3 is TGTGCCAGCAGCCCCGAGGGAGGGACAGGGATGTACGAGCAGTACTTC.

The chain links TRBV19 to TRBJ2-2; TRBD2 matches at 13 bases. The V gene end was trimmed by 7 bases and the J gene end by 4 bases; junction bases not matched to a gene: 18. The CDR3 has 20 residues. The germline gives CDR1 LNHDA, CDR2 SQIVND (reference sequence). CDR3 sequence reads: CASTGGLAGSGPKGTGELFF. The DNA for the CDR3 is TGTGCCAGTACGGGGGGACTAGCGGGAAGCGGGCCTAAGGGCACCGGGGAGCTGTTTTTT.

The chain recombines TRBV15 with TRBJ2-5; maybe TRBD1 (6 bases). V was cut by 5 bases and J by 1 base, with 11 bases left in between. The CDR3 is 14 amino acids. CDR1 LNHNV and CDR2 YYDKDF come from the germline V gene (reference sequence). As DNA, the CDR3 is TGTGCCACCAGCTCCCCGACAGGCCAAGAGACCCAGTACTTC. This codes for CATSSPTGQETQYF.

The V call is TRBV28, the J call TRBJ1-1; the match to TRBD1 covers 7 bases. V dropped 10 bases and J dropped 1; count of bases not matched to a gene: 9. This CDR3 comprises 14 residues. The germline V gene encodes CDR1 MDHEN and CDR2 SYDVKM. The CDR3 region is CATSPGQPNTEAFF. CDR3 DNA: TGTGCCACTTCACCGGGACAGCCGAACACTGAAGCTTTCTTT.

The chain employs TRBV6-5 and TRBJ1-5; D ambiguous. V lost 10 bases to trimming and J lost 8 bases, with 15 bases between them. Germline V gene lookup returns CDR1 MNHEY and CDR2 SVGAGI. The CDR3 runs 12 residues. The CDR3 DNA is TGTGCCACCGAGGGAGTTGGTGAGCCCCAGCATTTT. This encodes CATEGVGEPQHF.

The V and J genes are TRBV20-1 and TRBJ2-5, with a weak D call TRBD2 (6 bases). V gave up 3 bases and J gave up 5 bases, with 7 bases separating them. In germline, CDR1 is DFQATT, CDR2 SNEGSKA (reference sequence). The CDR3 runs to 11 residues. CDR3 in DNA: TGCAGTGCTAGGCTAGCGGAGACCCAGTACTTC. Translating it yields CSARLAETQYF.